These 20 T cell receptor beta chains were sequenced from one sample in a study of blood T cell repertoires in COVID-19. Data came from immunoSEQ multiplex PCR; TCRdb stores just in-frame clones and leaves some out. The top ten hold approximately 3.5% of the sample, which has 200,000 to 250,000 clones, over 70% seen once. Sequencing input: PBMCs or T cells enriched from blood (not recorded which). The receptors here all came from a woman in her twenties or thirties who had been exposed to COVID-19.

CDR3 sequence: CAWRELTRTSGRADTQYF. The CDR3 DNA sequence: TGTGCCTGGAGAGAACTTACGAGGACTAGCGGGAGGGCAGATACGCAGTATTTT. This rearrangement joins TRBV30 to TRBJ2-3; TRBD2 aligns across 15 bases. Germline CDR1 reads GTSNPN; CDR2 reads SVGIG (reference sequence). V lost 3 bases, J lost 4 bases, and 11 bases stayed unmatched. This CDR3 spans 18 amino acids.

The V gene is TRBV5-4, the J gene TRBJ2-4; the D gene is possibly TRBD2 (6 bases). CDR1 and CDR2 from the germline V gene are SGHNT and YYREEE (reference sequence). The CDR3 sequence is 17 residues long. Trimming stripped 4 bases from V and 7 bases from J, with 24 bases between. The chain's CDR3 is CASSAPLGTSGGNIQYF. In DNA, the CDR3 is TGTGCCAGCAGCGCCCCACTTGGGACGTCTGGAGGGAACATTCAGTACTTC.

V and J are TRBV6-5 and TRBJ2-1; 8 nucleotides agree with TRBD1. This CDR3 has 14 amino acids. The germline CDR1 and CDR2 sequences are MNHEY and SVGAGI. The J segment lost 6 bases and the V segment lost 6 bases, leaving 7 bases of the junction unmatched. The CDR3 DNA is TGTGCCAGCAGCTCCGGACAGGGACCCAATGAGCAGTTCTTC. Translating it yields CASSSGQGPNEQFF.

The genes are TRBV29-1 and TRBJ2-3; 14 bases map to TRBD2. J gave up 2 bases and V 5 bases, and 3 bases lay outside the gene matches. CDR1 SQVTM and CDR2 ANQGSEA come from the germline V gene. CDR3 length: 15 residues. The CDR3 loop is CSVRLAGGYTDTQYF. CDR3 sequence (DNA): TGCAGCGTTAGACTAGCGGGAGGGTACACAGATACGCAGTATTTT.

J is TRBJ2-4 and V is TRBV24-1; D not resolved. Germline V gives CDR1 KGHDR, CDR2 SFDVKD. The length of the CDR3 is 16 residues. Trimming removed 4 bases from V and 0 bases from J, with 12 bases in between. CDR3 coding DNA: TGTGCCACCAGTGAAAACAGTGCTATAGCCAAAAACATTCAGTACTTC. This sequence encodes CATSENSAIAKNIQYF.

This clone was detected once. The rearrangement uses TRBV7-9 and TRBJ2-5; 7 bases are a match to TRBD1. V lost 5 bases, J lost 5 bases, and 8 bases stayed unmatched. This CDR3 has 14 residues. The germline V gene encodes CDR1 SEHNR and CDR2 FQNEAQ (reference sequence). CDR3 sequence (DNA): TGTGCCAGCAGCCACGCCGTACAGGGGGAGACCCAGTACTTC. It specifies CASSHAVQGETQYF. The whole variable domain, remainder taken from reference TRBV7-9 and TRBJ2-5, is DTGVSQNPRHKITKRGQNVTFRCDPISEHNRLYWYRQTLGQGPEFLTYFQNEAQLEKSRLLSDRFSAERPKGSFSTLEIQRTEQGDSAMYLCASSHAVQGETQYFGPGTRLLVL.

This clone was seen a few times. In nucleotides, the CDR3 is TGTGCCAGCAAGGGGGCAGGGAGCTATAATTCACCCCTCCACTTT. This gives the protein CASKGAGSYNSPLHF. This sequence joins TRBV2 and TRBJ1-6; 7 bases are shared with TRBD1. V was pared by 7 bases and J by 3 bases, with 6 bases of the junction left unmatched. The CDR3 consists of 15 residues. Germline V gene lookup returns CDR1 SNHLY and CDR2 FYNNEI.

The chain couples TRBV30 to TRBJ1-3, with TRBD1 identical over 9 bases. The CDR3 extends over 15 amino acids. Germline V lookup: CDR1 GTSNPN, CDR2 SVGIG (reference sequence). Germline trimming cut 0 bases from V and 4 bases from J; bases unmatched to any gene: 4. CDR3 nucleotide sequence: TGTGCCTGGAGTGTAGGGACAGGGCCCGGAAACACCATATATTTT. Translating it yields CAWSVGTGPGNTIYF. The full variable domain, rest sourced from reference TRBV30 and TRBJ1-3, is SQTIHQWPATLVQPVGSPLSLECTVEGTSNPNLYWYRQAAGRGLQLLFYSVGIGQISSEVPQNLSASRPQDRQFILSSKKLLLSDSGFYLCAWSVGTGPGNTIYFGEGSWLTVV.

This chain joins TRBV6-5 and TRBJ1-1, with TRBD1 identical over 7 bases. The CDR3 spans 14 residues. With 5 bases clipped from V and 3 bases from J, the junction kept 6 bases outside the gene matches. Germline assignment: CDR1 MNHEY and CDR2 SVGAGI. CDR3 region: CASSRGTEDTEAFF. The CDR3 DNA sequence: TGTGCCAGCAGTCGCGGGACAGAGGACACTGAAGCTTTCTTT.

The V call is TRBV27, the J call TRBJ1-6; unclear D gene. With 3 bases removed from V and 8 bases from J, the gap between germline ends came to 8 bases. The CDR3 has 13 residues. The V gene's germline CDR1 is MNHEY and CDR2 SMNVEV (reference sequence). DNA for the CDR3: TGTGCCAGCAGTTTCACATACGATTCACCCCTCCACTTT. Its protein product is CASSFTYDSPLHF.

The chain is built from TRBV29-1 and TRBJ1-2; 7 bases line up with TRBD1. With 4 bases clipped from V and 8 bases from J, the junction kept 7 bases outside the gene matches. CDR1 SQVTM and CDR2 ANQGSEA come from the germline V gene. CDR3 size: 12 residues. CDR3 bases: TGCAGCGTTGCCCAGGGGGATTGGGGCTACACCTTC. Its translation: CSVAQGDWGYTF.

In its sample, this clone was seen once. The chain joins TRBV28 to TRBJ1-2, with D possibly being TRBD1 (6 bases). Germline loops: CDR1 MDHEN, CDR2 SYDVKM. Trimming took 2 bases from V and 0 from J, leaving 13 bases between them. CDR3 length: 16 amino acids. The CDR3 DNA sequence: TGTGCCAGCAGTTTACCTGACAGGAAAGCTAACTATGGCTACACCTTC. This encodes CASSLPDRKANYGYTF.

This chain links TRBV11-3 with TRBJ2-2; 11 positions agree with TRBD2. The CDR3 contains 17 residues. Germline CDR1 is SGHNT and CDR2 is YENEEA. Trimming took 3 bases from V and 5 from J; bases not matched to a gene: 8. The CDR3 DNA is TGTGCCAGCAGCTTTCGGCTAGCGGGAGGAGGGACCGGGGAGCTGTTTTTT. The encoded protein is CASSFRLAGGGTGELFF.

The chain uses TRBV18 and TRBJ1-1; no definite D call. The germline gives CDR1 KGHSH, CDR2 LQKENI. The CDR3 length is 13 residues. Trimming shortened V by 5 bases and J by 6 bases, and 13 bases separated the two germline ends. CDR3 protein: CASSSGHVAEAFF. The CDR3 DNA follows: TGTGCCAGCTCATCGGGTCACGTCGCTGAAGCTTTCTTT.

The J gene is TRBJ1-1, the V gene TRBV11-2; unclear D gene. The CDR3 has 12 residues. Germline values: CDR1 SGHAT, CDR2 FQNNGV. Deletions cut 4 bases from V and 7 bases from J, with 10 bases between. The CDR3: CASSSRLSEAFF. CDR3 bases: TGTGCCAGCAGCTCCCGTTTGAGTGAAGCTTTCTTT.

The V and J genes are TRBV5-1 and TRBJ2-5; perhaps TRBD2 as D (6 bases). Looked up from germline, CDR1 is SGHRS and CDR2 is YFSETQ. This CDR3 is built from 14 residues. The V end lost 3 bases, the J end lost 5 bases, and 14 bases lay between the germline ends. CDR3 sequence (DNA): TGCGCCAGCAGCTGGCGGGGAGGTCGGGAGACCCAGTACTTC. It is translated as CASSWRGGRETQYF. Drawing the rest from reference TRBV5-1 and TRBJ2-5, the complete variable domain is KAGVTQTPRYLIKTRGQQVTLSCSPISGHRSVSWYQQTPGQGLQFLFEYFSETQRNKGNFPGRFSGRQFSNSRSEMNVSTLELGDSALYLCASSWRGGRETQYFGPGTRLLVL.

The chain combines TRBV10-1 with TRBJ2-7, with D perhaps TRBD2 (5 bases). Germline loops: CDR1 WNHNN, CDR2 SYGVQD (reference sequence). This CDR3 has 15 amino acids. Trimming left V 6 bases short and J 4 bases short, with 19 bases between. The CDR3 region is CASSAGRTPDYEQYF. In nucleotides, the CDR3 is TGCGCCAGCAGCGCAGGACGGACTCCGGATTACGAGCAGTACTTC.

The chain combines TRBV14 with TRBJ1-1; D gene uncertain. CDR1 is SGHDN and CDR2 is FVKESK in the germline V gene. The CDR3 sequence is 17 residues long. Deletions cut 1 base from V and 2 bases from J, with 17 bases between. CDR3 nucleotides: TGTGCCAGCAGCCAAGGGCGAACTCAGCGCCGAAACACTGAAGCTTTCTTT. This translates into CASSQGRTQRRNTEAFF.

V usage is TRBV6-6 and J usage is TRBJ2-5; 7 nucleotides agree with TRBD2. V lost 3 bases to trimming and J lost 5 bases; unmatched junction nucleotides: 9. CDR3 length equals 15 residues. Germline assignment: CDR1 MNHNY and CDR2 SVGAGI (reference sequence). CDR3: CASSYSSGKVETQYF. The DNA of the CDR3 is TGTGCCAGCAGTTATTCCAGCGGGAAGGTCGAGACCCAGTACTTC.

CDR3 sequence reads: CASSLSPAGAEAFF. CDR3 in DNA: TGTGCCAGCAGTTTGAGTCCAGCCGGGGCTGAAGCTTTCTTT. The chain links TRBV28 to TRBJ1-1; D remains ambiguous. The length of the CDR3 is 14 residues. Germline lookup yields CDR1 MDHEN and CDR2 SYDVKM. Trimming took 3 bases from V and 6 from J, leaving 14 bases between them.